What follows are 30 T cell receptor beta chains derived from one specimen sequenced in a study of T cells in Graves' hyperthyroidism and ophthalmopathy. Amplified TCR beta CDR3 regions derived from RNA transcripts. In the first-round RT-PCR of the TCR CDR3, the HTBI primer set was used. TCRdb itself ran the multiplex PCR reads through MiXCR, one entry per CDR3 protein. The table shows about 260,000 distinct CDR3 sequences, with less than 30% occurring only once. Sequenced input: blood. The receptors were gathered from a man in his forties or fifties with Graves' hyperthyroidism that later progressed to Graves' ophthalmopathy.

This clonotype appeared many times. J is TRBJ1-6 and V is TRBV30; a possible D gene is TRBD1 (5 bases). The V gene lost 6 bases and the J gene lost 9 bases, with 24 bases spanning the gap. Germline-derived CDR1 and CDR2 are GTSNPN and SVGIG (reference sequence). There are 16 residues in the CDR3. The CDR3 coding sequence is TGTGCCTGCTGGGCCCCCGGGACCGGAGGCCGTTCACCCCTCCACTTT. Translated: CACWAPGTGGRSPLHF.

The rearrangement uses TRBV12-3 or TRBV12-4 and TRBJ1-2, with 8 bases lining up with TRBD1. The CDR3 loop spans 15 amino acids. V dropped 3 bases and J dropped 0; count of bases not matched to a gene: 3. For the CDR3, the DNA is TGTGCCAGCAGTTTGGTACAGGGGGCTAACTATGGCTACACCTTC. Its protein is CASSLVQGANYGYTF.

J is TRBJ2-7 and V is TRBV12-3 or TRBV12-4; D remains ambiguous. This CDR3 contains 15 residues. V lost 0 bases and J lost 2, with 11 bases in between. The CDR3 nucleotides are TGTGCCAGCAGTTTAGCGCCACTAACTACCTACGAGCAGTACTTC. It translates to CASSLAPLTTYEQYF.

This clonotype occurred many times. The chain couples TRBV2 to TRBJ2-5, with TRBD1 matching 9 bases. This CDR3 has 14 amino acids. The germline gives CDR1 SNHLY, CDR2 FYNNEI. The V gene end was trimmed by 4 bases and the J gene end by 7 bases; junction bases not matched to a gene: 7. CDR3 bases: TGTGCCAGCAGTGGAGGGGACAGGGCTGTGACCCAGTACTTC. This sequence encodes CASSGGDRAVTQYF. The entire variable domain, with the rest obtained from reference TRBV2 and TRBJ2-5, is as follows: EPEVTQTPSHQVTQMGQEVILRCVPISNHLYFYWYRQILGQKVEFLVSFYNNEISEKSEIFDDQFSVERPDGSNFTLKIRSTKLEDSAMYFCASSGGDRAVTQYFGPGTRLLVL.

This clonotype occurred many times. The chain employs TRBV24-1 and TRBJ2-2; TRBD2 might be the D (6 bases). Germline lookup yields CDR1 KGHDR and CDR2 SFDVKD. Deletions cut 4 bases from V and 4 bases from J, with 21 bases between. This CDR3 is built from 18 residues. The CDR3 sequence: CATSDRQLRDSSTGELFF. CDR3 DNA: TGTGCCACCAGTGACCGACAACTCCGGGACTCCTCCACCGGGGAGCTGTTTTTT.

This chain links TRBV5-1 with TRBJ2-5; 7 bases are a match to TRBD1. V was pared by 1 base and J by 7 bases, with 7 bases of the junction left unmatched. The germline gives CDR1 SGHRS, CDR2 YFSETQ. The CDR3 is 14 amino acids. The CDR3 sequence: CASSLSGTEGTQYF. In DNA, the CDR3 is TGCGCCAGCAGCTTGTCCGGGACAGAGGGGACCCAGTACTTC.

The J gene is TRBJ2-5, the V gene TRBV29-1; TRBD2 aligns across 8 bases. The CDR3 covers 14 residues. From germline, CDR1 is SQVTM and CDR2 ANQGSEA. Losses at the gene ends were 5 bases for V and 2 bases for J; bases not matched to a gene: 7. CDR3 residues: CSVKGSSGQETQYF. The CDR3, as DNA: TGCAGCGTTAAGGGGTCTAGCGGGCAAGAGACCCAGTACTTC.

At least ten counts were recorded for this clonotype. V and J are TRBV11-1 and TRBJ1-5, with D perhaps matching TRBD1 (5 bases). Trimming removed 5 bases from V and 3 bases from J, with 17 bases in between. CDR1 and CDR2 (germline): SGHAT, FQDESV (reference sequence). The CDR3 covers 16 residues. The CDR3 region is CASSGGTRKPNQPQHF. In DNA form, the CDR3 reads TGTGCCAGCAGCGGGGGGACGAGGAAACCCAATCAGCCCCAGCATTTT.

This clonotype has a count of ten or more. This chain links TRBV15 with TRBJ2-6; the D is unclear. This CDR3 contains 13 residues. Germline V gene lookup returns CDR1 LNHNV and CDR2 YYDKDF (reference sequence). V gave up 2 bases and J gave up 4 bases, with 3 bases separating them. Written as DNA, the CDR3 is TGTGCCACCAGCAGACTCGGGGCCAACGTCCTGACTTTC. It encodes CATSRLGANVLTF. The full variable domain, in which reference TRBV15 and TRBJ2-6 provide the parts outside the CDR3, is DAMVIQNPRYQVTQFGKPVTLSCSQTLNHNVMYWYQQKSSQAPKLLFHYYDKDFNNEADTPDNFQSRRPNTSFCFLDIRSPGLGDTAMYLCATSRLGANVLTFGAGSRLTVL.

In this sample, this clonotype turned up many times. This chain links TRBV12-3 or TRBV12-4 with TRBJ2-2; D is unresolved. Trimming cost V 6 bases and J 6 bases, with 5 bases left between them. This CDR3 contains 11 residues. The DNA for the CDR3 is TGTGCCAGCAGCTTTTCCGGGGAGCTGTTTTTT. Protein product: CASSFSGELFF.

The chain recombines TRBV19 with TRBJ1-3; D unclear. This CDR3 is 15 amino acids long. V dropped 3 bases and J dropped 0 bases, with 9 bases sitting between them. Per germline, CDR1 LNHDA and CDR2 SQIVND (reference sequence). The CDR3 loop reads CASSMEHYSGNTIYF. The CDR3 nucleotides are TGTGCCAGTAGTATGGAACATTACTCTGGAAACACCATATATTTT.

The chain links TRBV24-1 to TRBJ2-5, with TRBD1 matching 7 bases. Germline values: CDR1 KGHDR, CDR2 SFDVKD. Trimming at V came to 5 bases and at J to 3 bases, leaving 8 bases not matched to a gene. CDR3 length equals 15 residues. CDR3 nucleotide sequence: TGTGCCACCAGTGGTCCCGGGACAGCTGAAGAGACCCAGTACTTC. The encoded protein is CATSGPGTAEETQYF.

Ten or more counts support this clonotype. This chain joins TRBV4-1 and TRBJ2-5; D is perhaps TRBD2 (6 bases). Germline V gives CDR1 MGHRA, CDR2 YSYEKL. This CDR3 has 15 amino acids. The V gene lost 2 bases and the J gene lost 1 base, with 11 bases spanning the gap. The CDR3: CASSQSSGIQETQYF. The CDR3 DNA reads as TGCGCCAGCAGCCAAAGTAGCGGCATCCAAGAGACCCAGTACTTC.

V gene TRBV25-1 combines with J gene TRBJ2-5, with TRBD1 identical over 8 bases. Trimming at V came to 1 base and at J to 7 bases, leaving 11 bases not matched to a gene. From germline, CDR1 is MGHDK and CDR2 SYGVNS. This CDR3 has 16 residues. The CDR3 is CASSESRGRGLGTQYF. The CDR3 nucleotides read TGTGCCAGCAGTGAATCCCGGGGCAGGGGGCTCGGGACCCAGTACTTC.

This clonotype was recorded many times. The chain couples TRBV28 to TRBJ1-3; perhaps TRBD1 as D (5 bases). Germline V gives CDR1 MDHEN, CDR2 SYDVKM. The CDR3 contains 15 residues. The V gene lost 7 bases and the J gene lost 3 bases, with 16 bases spanning the gap. This CDR3 reads CASTYRPLSGNTIYF. The CDR3 DNA is TGTGCCAGCACCTACAGGCCATTGAGTGGAAACACCATATATTTT.

This clonotype was seen ten or more times. The genes are TRBV12-3 or TRBV12-4 and TRBJ2-2, with D perhaps assigned TRBD1 or TRBD2 (5 bases each). The CDR3 totals 16 residues. Trimming removed 5 bases from V and 8 bases from J, with 21 bases in between. The CDR3: CASSLRRGGFLGELFF. DNA for the CDR3: TGTGCCAGCAGTCTACGCCGTGGGGGATTCCTAGGGGAGCTGTTTTTT.

At least ten counts were recorded for this clonotype. The V call is TRBV20-1, the J call TRBJ2-7; D remains ambiguous. CDR1 and CDR2 (germline): DFQATT, SNEGSKA (reference sequence). Deletions cut 2 bases from V and 2 bases from J, with 16 bases between. The length of the CDR3 is 15 residues. The CDR3 sequence is CSARRGPAGTYEQYF. CDR3 nucleotide sequence: TGCAGTGCTAGACGAGGACCCGCCGGAACCTACGAGCAGTACTTC.

This clonotype was picked up many times. The chain recombines TRBV20-1 with TRBJ2-7; a weak D match, TRBD2 (5 bases). The V end was cut by 4 bases, the J end by 2 bases, with 18 bases between. CDR1 is DFQATT and CDR2 is SNEGSKA in the germline V gene (reference sequence). The CDR3 covers 15 residues. The CDR3 loop reads CSAIGPQRFTYEQYF. The CDR3 DNA reads TGCAGTGCTATCGGGCCCCAGCGGTTTACCTACGAGCAGTACTTC.

The sample holds many counts of this clonotype. The V and J genes are TRBV12-5 and TRBJ2-5; D tentatively fits TRBD1 or TRBD2 (5 bases each). V was pared by 3 bases and J by 2 bases, with 7 bases between. Per germline, CDR1 LGHNT and CDR2 FRNRAP. CDR3 length: 13 amino acids. Here the CDR3 reads CASGFGAQETQYF. Here the CDR3 DNA reads TGTGCTAGTGGTTTCGGGGCGCAAGAGACCCAGTACTTC.

In its sample, this clonotype was seen many times. CDR3 DNA sequence: TGTGCCAGCAGCTTAGATTTTACGGGGGTTTCGGATGGCTACACCTTC. Its translation: CASSLDFTGVSDGYTF. The chain links TRBV11-2 to TRBJ1-2; maybe TRBD1 (5 bases). The CDR3 has 16 residues. The V gene lost 0 bases and the J gene lost 6 bases, with 17 bases spanning the gap. The germline gives CDR1 SGHAT, CDR2 FQNNGV.

V is TRBV3-1 and J is TRBJ2-7; no clear D. The CDR3 is 14 amino acids. CDR1 LGHDT and CDR2 YNNKEL come from the germline V gene (reference sequence). Deletions cut 2 bases from V and 6 bases from J, with 14 bases between. For the CDR3, the DNA is TGTGCCAGCAGCCAACTCCTAAATCGCCTCGAGCAGTACTTC. Its translation is CASSQLLNRLEQYF.

This clonotype was detected ten times or more. CDR3 DNA sequence: TGTGCCAGCAGTTACCAGAAGAACACTGAAGCTTTCTTT. Protein: CASSYQKNTEAFF. The chain joins TRBV6-5 to TRBJ1-1; D is undetermined. This CDR3 has 13 amino acids. Germline V gene lookup returns CDR1 MNHEY and CDR2 SVGAGI. The V end lost 2 bases, the J end lost 1 base, and 5 bases lay between the germline ends.

This clonotype was counted at least ten times. The gene calls are TRBV7-9 and TRBJ2-7, with TRBD1 as a possible D gene (6 bases). The V end lost 5 bases, the J end lost 5 bases, and 13 bases lay between the germline ends. CDR1 SEHNR and CDR2 FQNEAQ come from the germline V gene (reference sequence). The CDR3 contains 13 residues. In DNA form, the CDR3 reads TGTGCCAGCAGCACCCGACAGGTCCACGAGCAGTACTTC. Residues: CASSTRQVHEQYF.

This clonotype was counted ten times or more. The chain combines TRBV30 with TRBJ2-2; tentatively, D is TRBD2 (5 bases). The CDR3 consists of 13 residues. Germline CDR1 is GTSNPN and CDR2 is SVGIG (reference sequence). V shed 4 bases and J shed 2 bases, with 8 bases lying between them. CDR3 bases: TGTGCCTGGAAGTGGACTAACACCGGGGAGCTGTTTTTT. It is translated as CAWKWTNTGELFF.

There are many counts of this clonotype. The V call is TRBV28, the J call TRBJ1-1; no clear D gene. Trimming removed 6 bases at V and 2 bases at J, with 4 bases between. CDR3 length: 11 amino acids. CDR1 is MDHEN, CDR2 SYDVKM, per germline. In nucleotides, the CDR3 is TGTGCCAGCAGCCGAAACACTGAAGCTTTCTTT. Amino acid sequence: CASSRNTEAFF.

This sequence joins TRBV30 and TRBJ1-2, with D perhaps matching TRBD1 (5 bases). V was trimmed by 0 bases and J by 4 bases, leaving 9 bases between them. The CDR3 is made up of 13 amino acids. Germline lookup yields CDR1 GTSNPN and CDR2 SVGIG (reference sequence). For the CDR3, the DNA is TGTGCCTGGAGTGTTGGGGCCTCCTATGGCTACACCTTC. This sequence encodes CAWSVGASYGYTF.

This clonotype was seen many times. The chain joins TRBV5-1 to TRBJ2-7; D call uncertain. The CDR3 covers 13 residues. Germline lookup yields CDR1 SGHRS and CDR2 YFSETQ. V lost 1 base and J 3 bases, leaving 8 bases between the germline ends. The CDR3 DNA sequence: TGCGCCAGCAGCTTGTACGACCTCTACGAGCAGTACTTC. It yields the protein CASSLYDLYEQYF. The whole variable domain, filled in from reference TRBV5-1 and TRBJ2-7, reads KAGVTQTPRYLIKTRGQQVTLSCSPISGHRSVSWYQQTPGQGLQFLFEYFSETQRNKGNFPGRFSGRQFSNSRSEMNVSTLELGDSALYLCASSLYDLYEQYFGPGTRLTVT.

This sequence joins TRBV20-1 and TRBJ2-7; D ambiguous. The CDR3 loop spans 13 amino acids. Germline CDR1 DFQATT, CDR2 SNEGSKA (reference sequence). The V end lost 6 bases, the J end lost 7 bases, and 19 bases lay between the germline ends. CDR3 residues: CSAPPVPAEEQYF. As DNA, the CDR3 is TGCAGTGCCCCACCCGTGCCCGCAGAGGAGCAGTACTTC.

This clonotype was seen ten or more times. The DNA of the CDR3 is TGCGCCAGCAGCTTAACGGGTAGAGGCGAGCAGTACTTC. The encoded protein is CASSLTGRGEQYF. The chain combines TRBV5-1 with TRBJ2-7; D unresolved. The CDR3 sequence is 13 residues long. Germline CDR1 and CDR2: SGHRS and YFSETQ. Between the trimmed V and J ends, which lost 2 bases and 6 bases, there was a span of 12 bases. The whole variable domain, remainder taken from reference TRBV5-1 and TRBJ2-7, is KAGVTQTPRYLIKTRGQQVTLSCSPISGHRSVSWYQQTPGQGLQFLFEYFSETQRNKGNFPGRFSGRQFSNSRSEMNVSTLELGDSALYLCASSLTGRGEQYFGPGTRLTVT.

This clonotype has at least ten counts. The V gene is TRBV7-8, the J gene TRBJ1-5; 8 bases are shared with TRBD1. In germline, CDR1 is SGHVS, CDR2 FQNEAQ. With V trimmed by 6 bases and J by 6 bases, 13 bases remained unmatched. The CDR3 contains 16 residues. The CDR3 nucleotides read TGTGCCAGCAGTCTTGAAACAGGGGGGCCCCCTCAGCCCCAGCATTTT. This codes for CASSLETGGPPQPQHF.